This T cell receptor (beta chain) came from a study of CXCR3-negative and CXCR3-positive naive CD8 T cells. Whole-study results and caveats: Compared with CXCR3-negative naive cells, CXCR3-positive naive cells showed more hydrophobic TRB CDR3s.

Each TRB cDNA library was prepared by 5' RACE (with UMI labels). From the 5' RACE reads, TCRdb lists one entry per CDR3 protein and no DNA. In total, the table holds some 150,000 distinct CDR3 sequences. CDR1 and CDR2 from the germline V gene are SQVTM and ANQGSEA. The CDR3 spans 14 residues. With regard to this clonotype: What it binds is unknown.

The V and J genes are TRBV29-1 and TRBJ2-3; TCRdb gives TRBD1 as the D gene, but with no DNA this cannot be confirmed. The sequence was collected from a human donor in good health. Some clones in this sample may be carry-over from other donors' samples. Sequenced input: naive CXCR3+ CD8+ T cells from blood. The subset is: CD45RO-CCR7+CD27+CD95- naive CD8+ T cells expressing CXCR3 (TNR3+). CDR3 in amino acids: CSVTKQGAGDTQYF.